The 2 T cell receptor beta chains presented below share a single source sample, sequenced in a study of cytomegalovirus exposure and HLA in healthy donors. 13 Jbeta primers and 60 Vbeta primers were used for the PCR. TCRdb's copy holds only in-frame clones and misses some; the assay was immunoSEQ multiplex PCR. The table lists some 87,000 clones, roughly three quarters of them singletons, with around 21% in the top ten. The sample comprised PBMCs. These receptors all come from a woman in her forties in good health and CMV-seropositive.

The chain employs TRBV6-1 and TRBJ2-2, with TRBD1 matching 10 bases. CDR3 length equals 15 residues. The germline gives CDR1 MNHNS, CDR2 SASEGT. The V and J ends lost 6 bases and 5 bases, in that order; junction bases with no gene match: 6. CDR3 loop: CASRPGQGITGELFF. CDR3 DNA: TGTGCCAGCAGACCGGGACAGGGGATAACCGGGGAGCTGTTTTTT.

V usage is TRBV28 and J usage is TRBJ2-1, with 9 bases aligning to TRBD1. The CDR3 extends over 17 amino acids. Germline V gene data show CDR1 as MDHEN and CDR2 as SYDVKM. V gave up 2 bases and J gave up 3 bases; unmatched junction bases: 8. This chain's CDR3 is CASSLVTGTGIYNEQFF. The CDR3 bases are TGTGCCAGCAGTTTAGTAACCGGGACAGGGATCTACAATGAGCAGTTCTTC.